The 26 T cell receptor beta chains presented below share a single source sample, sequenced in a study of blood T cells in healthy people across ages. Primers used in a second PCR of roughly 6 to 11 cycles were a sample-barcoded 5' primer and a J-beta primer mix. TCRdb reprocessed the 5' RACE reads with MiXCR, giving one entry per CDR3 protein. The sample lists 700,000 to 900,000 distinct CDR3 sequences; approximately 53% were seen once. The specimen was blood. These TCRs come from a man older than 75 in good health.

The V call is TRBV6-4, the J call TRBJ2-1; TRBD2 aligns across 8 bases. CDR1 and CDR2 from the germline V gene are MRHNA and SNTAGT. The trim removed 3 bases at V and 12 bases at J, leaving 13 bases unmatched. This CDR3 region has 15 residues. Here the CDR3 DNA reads TGTGCCAGCAGTGAGGTCTCCGCGGGAGGCGGGGGGCAGTTCTTC. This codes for CASSEVSAGGGGQFF.

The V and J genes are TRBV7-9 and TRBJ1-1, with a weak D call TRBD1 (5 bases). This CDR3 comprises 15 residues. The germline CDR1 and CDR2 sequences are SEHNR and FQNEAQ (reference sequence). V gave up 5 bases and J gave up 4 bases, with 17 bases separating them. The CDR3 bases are TGTGCCAGCAGCCGAACCCAGGGAAAGGGCACTGAAGCTTTCTTT. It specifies CASSRTQGKGTEAFF.

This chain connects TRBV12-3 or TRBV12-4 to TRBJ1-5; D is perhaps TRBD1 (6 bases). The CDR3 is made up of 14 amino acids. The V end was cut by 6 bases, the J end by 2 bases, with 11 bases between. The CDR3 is CASRTAGGNQPQHF. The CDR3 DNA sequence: TGTGCCAGCAGAACAGCAGGGGGCAATCAGCCCCAGCATTTT.

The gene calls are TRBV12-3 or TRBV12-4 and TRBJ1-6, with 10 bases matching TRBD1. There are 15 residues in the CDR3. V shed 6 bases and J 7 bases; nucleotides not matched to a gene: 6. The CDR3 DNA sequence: TGTGCCAGCAGATGGAGACAGGGGGCAAATTCACCCCTCCACTTT. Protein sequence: CASRWRQGANSPLHF.

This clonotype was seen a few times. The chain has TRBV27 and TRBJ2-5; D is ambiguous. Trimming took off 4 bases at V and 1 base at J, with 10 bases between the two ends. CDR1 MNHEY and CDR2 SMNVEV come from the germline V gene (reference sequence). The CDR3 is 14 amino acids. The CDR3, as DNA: TGTGCCAGCAGTTCCACAGCGATCCAAGAGACCCAGTACTTC. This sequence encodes CASSSTAIQETQYF.

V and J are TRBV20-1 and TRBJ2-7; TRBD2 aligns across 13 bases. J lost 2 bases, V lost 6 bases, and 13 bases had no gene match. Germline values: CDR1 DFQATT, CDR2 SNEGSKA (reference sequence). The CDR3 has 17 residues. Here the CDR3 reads CSAPRRGTSGKTYEQYF. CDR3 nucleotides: TGCAGTGCCCCCCGCCGCGGGACTAGCGGGAAGACCTACGAGCAGTACTTC.

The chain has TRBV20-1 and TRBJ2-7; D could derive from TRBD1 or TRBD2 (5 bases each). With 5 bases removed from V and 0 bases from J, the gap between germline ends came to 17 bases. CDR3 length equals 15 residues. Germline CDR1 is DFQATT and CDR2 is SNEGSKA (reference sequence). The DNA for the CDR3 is TGCAGTGCTTTGACACCGGGACCTAGCTCCTACGAGCAGTACTTC. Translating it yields CSALTPGPSSYEQYF.

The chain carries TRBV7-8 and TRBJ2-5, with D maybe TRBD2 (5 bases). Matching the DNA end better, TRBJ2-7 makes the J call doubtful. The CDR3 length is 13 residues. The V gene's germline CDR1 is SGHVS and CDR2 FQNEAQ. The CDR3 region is CASSVGLEGEQYF. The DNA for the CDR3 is TGTGCCAGCAGCGTAGGTCTCGAGGGCGAGCAGTACTTC.

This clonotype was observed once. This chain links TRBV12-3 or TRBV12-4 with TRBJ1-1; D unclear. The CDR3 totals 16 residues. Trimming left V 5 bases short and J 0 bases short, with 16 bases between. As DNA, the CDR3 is TGTGCCAGCAGTCCTCAACCGCCGAGACTGAACACTGAAGCTTTCTTT. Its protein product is CASSPQPPRLNTEAFF.

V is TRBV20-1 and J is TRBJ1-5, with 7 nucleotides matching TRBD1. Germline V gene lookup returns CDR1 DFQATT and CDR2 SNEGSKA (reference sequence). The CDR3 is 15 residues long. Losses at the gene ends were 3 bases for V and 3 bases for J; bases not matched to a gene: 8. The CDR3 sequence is CSARTLTGSNQPQHF. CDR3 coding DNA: TGCAGTGCTAGGACACTGACAGGGTCCAATCAGCCCCAGCATTTT.

CDR3 in DNA: TGCAGTGCTAGAGCAGTGGAGCAGTTCTTC. Translated, it gives CSARAVEQFF. The gene calls are TRBV20-1 and TRBJ2-1, with unresolved D. CDR3 length: 10 residues. V lost 1 base, J lost 10 bases, and 5 bases lay in between. The germline V gene has CDR1 DFQATT and CDR2 SNEGSKA (reference sequence).

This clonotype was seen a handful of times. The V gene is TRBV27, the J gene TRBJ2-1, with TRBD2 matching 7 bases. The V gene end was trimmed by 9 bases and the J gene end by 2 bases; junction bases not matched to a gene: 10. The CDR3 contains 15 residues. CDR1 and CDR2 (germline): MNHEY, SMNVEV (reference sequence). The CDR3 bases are TGTGCCAGTGGCTACGCGGGAGACACCTACAATGAGCAGTTCTTC. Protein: CASGYAGDTYNEQFF.

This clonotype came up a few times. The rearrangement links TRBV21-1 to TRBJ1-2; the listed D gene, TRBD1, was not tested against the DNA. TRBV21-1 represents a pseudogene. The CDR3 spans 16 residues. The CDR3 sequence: CASSKARTGATYGYTF. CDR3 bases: TGTGCCAGCAGCAAAGCCCGGACAGGGGCAACCTATGGCTACACCTTC.

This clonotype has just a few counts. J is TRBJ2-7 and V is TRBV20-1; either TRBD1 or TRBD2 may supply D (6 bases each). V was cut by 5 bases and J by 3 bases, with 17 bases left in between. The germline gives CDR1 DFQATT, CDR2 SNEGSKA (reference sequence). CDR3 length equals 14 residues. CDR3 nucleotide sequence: TGCAGTGCTCCGCCGGGGCGGGGACACTACGAGCAGTACTTC. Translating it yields CSAPPGRGHYEQYF.

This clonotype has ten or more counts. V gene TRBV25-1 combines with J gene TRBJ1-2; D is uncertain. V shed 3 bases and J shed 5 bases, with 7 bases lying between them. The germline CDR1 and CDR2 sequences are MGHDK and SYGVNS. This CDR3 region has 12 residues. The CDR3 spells CASSDQRYGYTF. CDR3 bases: TGTGCCAGCAGTGACCAACGTTATGGCTACACCTTC.

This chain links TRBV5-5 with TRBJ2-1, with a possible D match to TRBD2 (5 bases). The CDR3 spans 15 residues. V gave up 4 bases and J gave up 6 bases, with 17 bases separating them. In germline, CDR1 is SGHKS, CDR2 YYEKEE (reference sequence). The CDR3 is CASSPSGQRTNEQFF. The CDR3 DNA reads TGTGCCAGCAGCCCATCGGGCCAGCGGACCAATGAGCAGTTCTTC.

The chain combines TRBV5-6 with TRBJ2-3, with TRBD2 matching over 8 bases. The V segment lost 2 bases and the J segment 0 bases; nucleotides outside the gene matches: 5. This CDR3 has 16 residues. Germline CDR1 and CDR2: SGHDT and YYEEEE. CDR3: CASSFRAGASTDTQYF. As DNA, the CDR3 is TGTGCCAGCAGCTTTAGAGCGGGGGCTAGCACAGATACGCAGTATTTT. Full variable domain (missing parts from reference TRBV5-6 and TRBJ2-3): DAGVTQSPTHLIKTRGQQVTLRCSPKSGHDTVSWYQQALGQGPQFIFQYYEEEERQRGNFPDRFSGHQFPNYSSELNVNALLLGDSALYLCASSFRAGASTDTQYFGPGTRLTVL.

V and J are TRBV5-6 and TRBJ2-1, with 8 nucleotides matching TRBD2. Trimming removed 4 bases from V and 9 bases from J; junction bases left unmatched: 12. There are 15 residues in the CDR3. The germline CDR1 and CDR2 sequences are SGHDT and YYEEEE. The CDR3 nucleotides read TGTGCCAGCAGCCCTCCCACTAGCGGTCACATTGAGCAGTTCTTC. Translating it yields CASSPPTSGHIEQFF. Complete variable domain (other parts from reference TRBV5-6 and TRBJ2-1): DAGVTQSPTHLIKTRGQQVTLRCSPKSGHDTVSWYQQALGQGPQFIFQYYEEEERQRGNFPDRFSGHQFPNYSSELNVNALLLGDSALYLCASSPPTSGHIEQFFGPGTRLTVL.

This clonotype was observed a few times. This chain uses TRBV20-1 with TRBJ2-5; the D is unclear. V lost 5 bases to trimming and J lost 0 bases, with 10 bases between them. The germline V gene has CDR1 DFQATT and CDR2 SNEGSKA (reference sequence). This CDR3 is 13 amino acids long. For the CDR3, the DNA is TGCAGTGCTCTGACACGATACCAAGAGACCCAGTACTTC. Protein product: CSALTRYQETQYF.

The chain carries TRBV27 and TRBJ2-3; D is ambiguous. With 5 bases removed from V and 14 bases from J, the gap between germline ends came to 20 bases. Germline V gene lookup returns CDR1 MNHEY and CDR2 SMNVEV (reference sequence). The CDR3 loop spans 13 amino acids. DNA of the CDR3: TGTGCCAGCAGTCGGGCTATTCACAGAGACGCGTATTTT. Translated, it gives CASSRAIHRDAYF.

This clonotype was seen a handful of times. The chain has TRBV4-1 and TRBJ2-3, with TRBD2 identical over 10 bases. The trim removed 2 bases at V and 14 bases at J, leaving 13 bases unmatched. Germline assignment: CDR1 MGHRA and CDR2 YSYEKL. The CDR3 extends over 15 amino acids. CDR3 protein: CASSQLAGVGRYAYF. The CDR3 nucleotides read TGCGCCAGCAGCCAACTAGCGGGAGTGGGGAGATACGCGTATTTT.

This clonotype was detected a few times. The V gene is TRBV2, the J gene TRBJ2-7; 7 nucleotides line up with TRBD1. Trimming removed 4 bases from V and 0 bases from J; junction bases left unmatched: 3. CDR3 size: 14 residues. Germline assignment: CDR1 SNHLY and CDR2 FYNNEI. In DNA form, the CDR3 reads TGTGCCAGCAGTGTGGACAGGAGCTCCTACGAGCAGTACTTC. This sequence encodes CASSVDRSSYEQYF.

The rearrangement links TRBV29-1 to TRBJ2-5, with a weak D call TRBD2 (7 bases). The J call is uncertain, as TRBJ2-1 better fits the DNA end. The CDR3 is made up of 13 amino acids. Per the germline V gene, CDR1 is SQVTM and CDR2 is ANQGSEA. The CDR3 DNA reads TGCAGCGGCCGGGGGGCAGGGCAAGAGACCCAGTTCTTC. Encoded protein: CSGRGAGQETQFF.

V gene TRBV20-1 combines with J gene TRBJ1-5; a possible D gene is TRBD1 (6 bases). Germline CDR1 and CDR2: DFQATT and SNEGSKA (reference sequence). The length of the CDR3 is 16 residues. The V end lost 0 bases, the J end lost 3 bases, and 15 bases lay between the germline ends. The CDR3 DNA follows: TGCAGTGCTAGAGATCGGGGGGGCGCGATCAATCAGCCCCAGCATTTT. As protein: CSARDRGGAINQPQHF.

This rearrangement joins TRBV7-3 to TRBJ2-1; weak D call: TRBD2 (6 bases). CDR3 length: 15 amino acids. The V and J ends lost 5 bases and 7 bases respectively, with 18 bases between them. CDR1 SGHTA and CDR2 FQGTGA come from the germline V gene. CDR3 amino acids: CASSLGGLPANEQFF. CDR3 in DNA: TGTGCCAGCAGCCTCGGGGGACTGCCGGCTAATGAGCAGTTCTTC.

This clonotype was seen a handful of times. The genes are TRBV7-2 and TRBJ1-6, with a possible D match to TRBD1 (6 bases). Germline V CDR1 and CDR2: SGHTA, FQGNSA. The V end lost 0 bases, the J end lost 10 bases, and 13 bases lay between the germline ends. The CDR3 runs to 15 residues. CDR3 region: CASSLARGQTSPLHF. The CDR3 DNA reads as TGTGCCAGCAGCTTAGCTAGAGGACAGACCTCACCCCTCCACTTT.